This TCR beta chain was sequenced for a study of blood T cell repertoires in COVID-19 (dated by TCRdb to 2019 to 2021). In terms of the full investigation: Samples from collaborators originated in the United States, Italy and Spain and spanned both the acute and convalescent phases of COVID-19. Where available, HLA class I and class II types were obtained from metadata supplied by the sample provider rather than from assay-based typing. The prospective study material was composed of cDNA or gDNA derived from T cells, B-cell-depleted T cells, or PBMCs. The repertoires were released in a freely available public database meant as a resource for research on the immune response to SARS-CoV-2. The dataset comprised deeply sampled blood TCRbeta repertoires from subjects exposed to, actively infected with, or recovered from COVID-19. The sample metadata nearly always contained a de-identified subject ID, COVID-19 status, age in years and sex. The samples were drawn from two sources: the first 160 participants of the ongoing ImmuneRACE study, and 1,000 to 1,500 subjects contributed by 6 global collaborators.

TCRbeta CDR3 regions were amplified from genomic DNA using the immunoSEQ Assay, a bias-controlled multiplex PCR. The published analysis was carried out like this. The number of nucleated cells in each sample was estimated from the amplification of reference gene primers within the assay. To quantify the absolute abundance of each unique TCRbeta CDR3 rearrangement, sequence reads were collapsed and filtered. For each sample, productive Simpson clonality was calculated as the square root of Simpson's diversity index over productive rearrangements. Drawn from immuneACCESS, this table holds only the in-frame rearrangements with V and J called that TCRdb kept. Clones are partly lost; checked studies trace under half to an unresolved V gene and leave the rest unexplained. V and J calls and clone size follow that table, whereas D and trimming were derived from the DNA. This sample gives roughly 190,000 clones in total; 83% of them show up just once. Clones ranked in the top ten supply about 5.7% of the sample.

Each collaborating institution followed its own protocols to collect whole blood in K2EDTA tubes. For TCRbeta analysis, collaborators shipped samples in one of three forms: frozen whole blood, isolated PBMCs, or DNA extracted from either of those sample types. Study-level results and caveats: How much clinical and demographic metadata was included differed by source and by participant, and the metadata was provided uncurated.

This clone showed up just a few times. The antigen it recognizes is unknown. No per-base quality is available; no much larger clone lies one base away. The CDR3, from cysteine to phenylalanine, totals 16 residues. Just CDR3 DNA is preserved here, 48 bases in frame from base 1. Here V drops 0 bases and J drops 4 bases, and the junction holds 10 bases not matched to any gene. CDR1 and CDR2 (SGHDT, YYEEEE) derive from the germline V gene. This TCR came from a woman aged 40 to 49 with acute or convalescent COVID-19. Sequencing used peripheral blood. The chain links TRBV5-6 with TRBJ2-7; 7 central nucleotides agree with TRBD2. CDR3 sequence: CASSLAPLARAYEQYF. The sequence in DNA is TGTGCCAGCAGCTTGGCGCCACTAGCGCGGGCTTACGAGCAGTACTTC.